This T cell receptor beta chain is from a study of blood T cell repertoires in COVID-19. Whole-study context: T cells, B-cell-depleted T cells, or PBMCs supplied cDNA or gDNA.

This clone was counted only a few times. Per the original data handling: By means of reference gene primer amplification, nucleated cell counts were estimated. Sequenced by immunoSEQ multiplex PCR; TCRdb stores in-frame clones only, minus some. The DNA was the basis for D and trimming; V, J and clone size are from that table. This table holds 200,000 to 250,000 clones, about nine tenths found once. The CDR3 spans 14 residues. Germline lookup yields CDR1 WNHNN and CDR2 SYGVQD (reference sequence). V was trimmed by 5 bases and J by 1 base, leaving 8 bases between them. V is TRBV10-1 and J is TRBJ2-2; D unresolved. The receptor was isolated from a man older than 75 with acute or convalescent COVID-19. The specimen sequenced was peripheral blood. CDR3 bases: TGCGCCAGCAGTCCTGACTGGAACACCGGGGAGCTGTTTTTT. The encoded protein is CASSPDWNTGELFF.